This is a list of T cell receptor beta chains from one sample in a study of control samples from healthy donors and cancer patients. TCRdb's copy holds only in-frame clones and misses some; the assay was immunoSEQ multiplex PCR. The profile shows over 65,000 clones, 85% to 90% of them singletons. Material for sequencing was PBMCs. The receptors were gathered from a woman in her fifties or sixties with colorectal cancer. CDR3s include the opening cysteine and the closing phenylalanine or tryptophan. The D gene is left open where the match is weak. Clone size appears in some rows only: once, few, many, or a class for an expanded clone.

clone_size,d_call,v_call,j_call,cdr3_nt,cdr3_aa
-,TRBD2,TRBV7-6,TRBJ2-1,TGTGCCAGCAGCCGACTAGCGGGGGGGCCTACTGAGCAGTTCTTC,CASSRLAGGPTEQFF
-,-,TRBV6-6,TRBJ1-4,TGTGCCAGCACCTTAGGCTCCGGGTCCTGGGAAAAACTGTTTTTT,CASTLGSGSWEKLFF
-,-,TRBV6-2/TRBV6-3,TRBJ1-2,TGTGCCAGCAGTTACGCTAGGTATTTTAACTATGGCTACACCTTC,CASSYARYFNYGYTF
-,-,TRBV10-1,TRBJ1-1,TGCGCCAGCAGTAGGAAAACCGGAGGCACTGAAGCTTTCTTT,CASSRKTGGTEAFF
-,-,TRBV6-1,TRBJ1-1,TGTGCCAGCAGTGAAGGGAGGATAGATACTGAAGCTTTCTTT,CASSEGRIDTEAFF
-,TRBD1,TRBV25-1,TRBJ1-1,TGTGCCAGCAGTGAATTCGGACAGGGTGAAGCTTTCTTT,CASSEFGQGEAFF
once,-,TRBV4-2,TRBJ1-2,TGTGCCAGCAGCCAAGATGGGGGAACCTTTAACTATGGCTACACCTTC,CASSQDGGTFNYGYTF
-,TRBD1,TRBV6-4,TRBJ1-5,TGTGCCAGCAGTGAGACAGGGGATGGGCAGCCCCAGCATTTT,CASSETGDGQPQHF
once,-,TRBV4-3,TRBJ2-1,TGCGCCAGCAGCCGAGAGGATCACTCCTACAATGAGCAGTTCTTC,CASSREDHSYNEQFF
-,-,TRBV6-5,TRBJ2-2,TGTGCCAGCAGCCTCGACAGATTCACCGGGGAGCTGTTTTTT,CASSLDRFTGELFF
-,TRBD2,TRBV7-2,TRBJ2-3,TGTGCCAGCAGCTTAGCGGGAGCGGGGGGGGTTTACCCCACAGATACGCAGTATTTT,CASSLAGAGGVYPTDTQYF
-,-,TRBV27,TRBJ2-6,TGTGCCAGCAGTTTATCGGCCATTTCTGGGGCCAACGTCCTGACTTTC,CASSLSAISGANVLTF
-,-,TRBV2,TRBJ2-5,TGTGCCAGCAGTGTAAATATAGGACAAGAGACCCAGTACTTC,CASSVNIGQETQYF
-,-,TRBV5-4,TRBJ1-2,TGTGCCAGCAGCCATGCCCCGGGACAAAGCTATGGCTACACCTTC,CASSHAPGQSYGYTF
-,-,TRBV29-1,TRBJ1-1,TGCAGCGTTGTGGAGGTTGAAGCTTTCTTT,CSVVEVEAFF
-,TRBD2,TRBV5-1,TRBJ2-5,TGCGCCAGCAGCTCGTCCACCCCGGGACTAGCGGACCAAGAGACCCAGTACTTC,CASSSSTPGLADQETQYF
-,-,TRBV19,TRBJ1-4,TGTGCCAGTAGACGATTTGCAACTAATGAAAAACTGTTTTTT,CASRRFATNEKLFF
few,-,TRBV25-1,TRBJ1-4,TGTGCCAGCACCCCGAGGGCAACTAATGAAAAACTGTTTTTT,CASTPRATNEKLFF
-,TRBD2,TRBV4-1,TRBJ2-5,TGCGCCAGCAGCCAAGATCGTACTAGCGGGGGGGGAATTCAAGAGACCCAGTACTTC,CASSQDRTSGGGIQETQYF
once,-,TRBV12-3/TRBV12-4,TRBJ2-2,TGTGCCAGCAGTTCATTCGCTGGCGGGGAGCTGTTTTTT,CASSSFAGGELFF
-,TRBD2,TRBV7-2,TRBJ2-5,TGTGCCAGCAGCCCAGGAGGAGCGGGGGACTTAGAGACCCAGTACTTC,CASSPGGAGDLETQYF
once,TRBD1,TRBV7-3,TRBJ2-2,TGTGCCAGCAGCTTGACAGGGGGCGCCGGGGAGCTGTTTTTT,CASSLTGGAGELFF
-,-,TRBV25-1,TRBJ1-6,TGTGCCAGCAGTGGGGGACCGGTTCCCCTCCACTTT,CASSGGPVPLHF